Listed here are 30 T cell receptor beta chains from one sample, sequenced in a study of shared clonotypes between healthy human individuals. Using immunoSEQ multiplex PCR, the repertoire was profiled, and TCRdb retains in-frame clones only, with some absent. Of approximately 500,000 clones listed, around 96% are singletons. Sequencing was carried out using naive CD4+ T cells sorted from blood. The subset here: CD45RA+ positively selected. These receptors came from a woman in her twenties or thirties in good health.

The gene calls are TRBV5-1 and TRBJ1-3, with a tentative D call TRBD1 (6 bases). The CDR3 sequence is 18 residues long. Germline assignment: CDR1 SGHRS and CDR2 YFSETQ. The V gene lost 0 bases and the J gene lost 0 bases, with 16 bases spanning the gap. In DNA form, the CDR3 reads TGCGCCAGCAGCTTGGCCTTCGGGGGGCTCCTCTCTGGAAACACCATATATTTT. Protein sequence: CASSLAFGGLLSGNTIYF.

V is TRBV27 and J is TRBJ2-7; TRBD2 aligns across 12 bases. V dropped 5 bases and J dropped 6; count of bases not matched to a gene: 5. Germline V CDR1 and CDR2: MNHEY, SMNVEV (reference sequence). The CDR3 runs 14 residues. The CDR3 is CASSRLAGGLEQYF. DNA for the CDR3: TGTGCCAGCAGTAGGCTAGCGGGAGGGCTCGAGCAGTACTTC.

The chain joins TRBV30 to TRBJ2-1; tentatively, D is TRBD1 (5 bases). The CDR3 loop spans 12 amino acids. The V gene's germline CDR1 is GTSNPN and CDR2 SVGIG (reference sequence). Trimming cost V 2 bases and J 5 bases, with 7 bases left between them. This chain's CDR3 is CAWSLGDNEQFF. CDR3 bases: TGTGCCTGGAGTCTAGGGGACAATGAGCAGTTCTTC. Looking up the rest from reference TRBV30 and TRBJ2-1 gives the full variable domain: SQTIHQWPATLVQPVGSPLSLECTVEGTSNPNLYWYRQAAGRGLQLLFYSVGIGQISSEVPQNLSASRPQDRQFILSSKKLLLSDSGFYLCAWSLGDNEQFFGPGTRLTVL.

The chain employs TRBV27 and TRBJ2-1; possibly TRBD2 for D (6 bases). The CDR3 runs 17 residues. Germline loops: CDR1 MNHEY, CDR2 SMNVEV (reference sequence). Trimming removed 4 bases at V and 0 bases at J, with 16 bases between. As DNA, the CDR3 is TGTGCCAGCAGTTCTCTAACTAGCTCTTTCTCCTACAATGAGCAGTTCTTC. It yields the protein CASSSLTSSFSYNEQFF.

The CDR3 region has the DNA TGCAGCGCCTCTGGGGGGTGGGATGAGCAGTTCTTC. Amino acid sequence: CSASGGWDEQFF. The chain couples TRBV29-1 to TRBJ2-1, with D possibly being TRBD2 (6 bases). V was pared by 7 bases and J by 8 bases, with 15 bases between. The CDR3 has 12 amino acids. Germline values: CDR1 SQVTM, CDR2 ANQGSEA.

The rearrangement joins TRBV28 to TRBJ1-2, with D uncertain. Deletions cut 1 base from V and 7 bases from J, with 16 bases between. The CDR3 runs 15 residues. CDR1 and CDR2 from the germline V gene are MDHEN and SYDVKM. In DNA form, the CDR3 reads TGTGCCAGCAGTTTATTGGCTGGGCGGCTGGGTGGCTACACCTTC. Its protein product is CASSLLAGRLGGYTF.

J is TRBJ2-1 and V is TRBV2, with D maybe TRBD2 (5 bases). This CDR3 is 13 amino acids long. Trimming stripped 3 bases from V and 5 bases from J, with 8 bases between. Per the germline V gene, CDR1 is SNHLY and CDR2 is FYNNEI. In DNA, the CDR3 is TGTGCCAGCAGTGAGCGGGTTAACAATGAGCAGTTCTTC. It yields the protein CASSERVNNEQFF.

The V gene is TRBV5-1, the J gene TRBJ2-3; perhaps TRBD1 as D (5 bases). V lost 0 bases to trimming and J lost 2 bases, with 7 bases between them. The CDR3 contains 14 residues. Germline CDR1 and CDR2: SGHRS and YFSETQ. The CDR3 reads CASSLGQNTDTQYF. CDR3 nucleotide sequence: TGCGCCAGCAGCTTGGGACAGAACACAGATACGCAGTATTTT.

V usage is TRBV28 and J usage is TRBJ2-3; D gene unclear. V shed 2 bases and J shed 0 bases, with 6 bases lying between them. The CDR3 is 14 residues long. Germline CDR1 and CDR2: MDHEN and SYDVKM. The CDR3 bases are TGTGCCAGCAGTTTAGCGGATAGCACAGATACGCAGTATTTT. Its translation: CASSLADSTDTQYF.

The chain employs TRBV6-5 and TRBJ1-2; perhaps TRBD1 as D (6 bases). This CDR3 spans 14 amino acids. The V end lost 0 bases, the J end lost 3 bases, and 8 bases lay between the germline ends. The germline CDR1 and CDR2 sequences are MNHEY and SVGAGI. The CDR3 here is CASSYSNRDYGYTF. CDR3 in DNA: TGTGCCAGCAGTTACTCGAACAGGGACTATGGCTACACCTTC.

V usage is TRBV5-1 and J usage is TRBJ1-2; TRBD1 matches at 9 bases. The CDR3 runs 17 residues. J was trimmed by 0 bases and V by 3 bases; bases with no gene match: 9. Per the germline V gene, CDR1 is SGHRS and CDR2 is YFSETQ. The CDR3 DNA reads TGCGCCAGCAGCTACGGACAGGGGTGGGGAACTAACTATGGCTACACCTTC. This codes for CASSYGQGWGTNYGYTF.

This chain links TRBV28 with TRBJ1-4, with 7 nucleotides matching TRBD1. Germline V CDR1 and CDR2: MDHEN, SYDVKM. The ends lost 6 bases at V and 6 bases at J; junction bases unmatched: 4. CDR3 length equals 13 residues. CDR3 sequence (DNA): TGTGCCAGCAGAACCGGGACAGATGAAAAACTGTTTTTT. Amino acids: CASRTGTDEKLFF.

The J gene is TRBJ2-3, the V gene TRBV5-1; D gene uncertain. Germline V gene data show CDR1 as SGHRS and CDR2 as YFSETQ. The CDR3 extends over 12 amino acids. V lost 4 bases and J 2 bases, leaving 5 bases between the germline ends. CDR3 bases: TGCGCCAGCAGCGTTGACACAGATACGCAGTATTTT. Its translation: CASSVDTDTQYF.

The chain carries TRBV5-1 and TRBJ1-4; possibly TRBD1 for D (6 bases). CDR1 and CDR2 from the germline V gene are SGHRS and YFSETQ. The CDR3 runs 15 residues. V lost 0 bases and J lost 4, with 10 bases in between. CDR3 protein: CASSLADRINEKLFF. The CDR3 DNA follows: TGCGCCAGCAGCTTGGCGGACAGAATTAATGAAAAACTGTTTTTT.

The V and J genes are TRBV7-9 and TRBJ2-3; 12 bases map to TRBD2. Trimming removed 5 bases from V and 6 bases from J; junction bases left unmatched: 9. The CDR3 runs to 16 residues. CDR1 SEHNR and CDR2 FQNEAQ come from the germline V gene (reference sequence). As DNA, the CDR3 is TGTGCCAGCAGCGGCCGACTAGCGGGAGTGGCGGATACGCAGTATTTT. As protein: CASSGRLAGVADTQYF.

The J gene is TRBJ1-5, the V gene TRBV5-1; D gene unclear. This CDR3 region has 15 residues. Per germline, CDR1 SGHRS and CDR2 YFSETQ. V lost 0 bases and J lost 2, with 9 bases in between. The DNA for the CDR3 is TGCGCCAGCAGCTTGGGTTGGTTCGGCAATCAGCCCCAGCATTTT. It is translated as CASSLGWFGNQPQHF.

CDR3 protein: CASSMGVTGGLSDTQYF. The CDR3 nucleotides are TGTGCCAGTAGTATGGGGGTTACGGGAGGATTGTCAGATACGCAGTATTTT. The chain links TRBV19 to TRBJ2-3; TRBD2 aligns across 7 bases. The length of the CDR3 is 17 residues. Germline CDR1 is LNHDA and CDR2 is SQIVND (reference sequence). J gave up 4 bases and V 3 bases, and 13 bases lay outside the gene matches.

J is TRBJ2-7 and V is TRBV7-2; 7 bases line up with TRBD2. CDR1 is SGHTA and CDR2 is FQGNSA in the germline V gene. After removal of 1 base from V and 0 bases from J, the junction contained 6 bases not matched to a gene. CDR3 length: 16 amino acids. The CDR3 DNA reads TGTGCCAGCAGCTTAGGTCTGGCTAGCGGCTCCTACGAGCAGTACTTC. Its protein is CASSLGLASGSYEQYF.

The rearrangement joins TRBV5-4 to TRBJ2-5; 13 bases map to TRBD2. V lost 4 bases, J lost 5 bases, and 2 bases stayed unmatched. The CDR3 is 14 amino acids. Germline values: CDR1 SGHNT, CDR2 YYREEE (reference sequence). CDR3 loop: CASSGLAGAETQYF. The CDR3 DNA reads as TGTGCCAGCAGCGGACTAGCGGGGGCGGAGACCCAGTACTTC.

The rearrangement links TRBV19 to TRBJ2-2; 7 nucleotides agree with TRBD2. The CDR3 consists of 18 residues. Germline V gene data show CDR1 as LNHDA and CDR2 as SQIVND (reference sequence). V was clipped by 8 bases and J by 4 bases; unmatched bases: 19. The CDR3 reads CASSTGWEGPPGTGELFF. The CDR3 DNA follows: TGTGCCAGTTCCACGGGGTGGGAGGGCCCTCCGGGCACCGGGGAGCTGTTTTTT. The full variable domain, with the rest looked up from reference TRBV19 and TRBJ2-2, is DGGITQSPKYLFRKEGQNVTLSCEQNLNHDAMYWYRQDPGQGLRLIYYSQIVNDFQKGDIAEGYSVSREKKESFPLTVTSAQKNPTAFYLCASSTGWEGPPGTGELFFGEGSRLTVL.

V gene TRBV29-1 combines with J gene TRBJ2-3, with 12 positions matching TRBD2. V was clipped by 6 bases and J by 4 bases; unmatched bases: 5. The germline V gene has CDR1 SQVTM and CDR2 ANQGSEA. The CDR3 consists of 14 residues. The CDR3 nucleotides are TGCAGCGTGGGGACTAGCGGGCGCGCAGATACGCAGTATTTT. Translating it yields CSVGTSGRADTQYF.

This chain uses TRBV19 with TRBJ2-3; 13 nucleotides agree with TRBD2. The germline V gene encodes CDR1 LNHDA and CDR2 SQIVND (reference sequence). The CDR3 sequence is 16 residues long. V shed 2 bases, J shed 6 bases, and the junction held 5 bases outside the gene matches. The CDR3 sequence: CASSIMTSGRRDTQYF. The DNA of the CDR3 is TGTGCCAGTAGTATAATGACTAGCGGGAGGAGGGATACGCAGTATTTT.

This clone was observed once. The chain links TRBV18 to TRBJ1-5, with unresolved D. This CDR3 has 13 residues. Trimming left V 2 bases short and J 5 bases short, with 7 bases between. Germline V lookup: CDR1 KGHSH, CDR2 LQKENI. CDR3 in DNA: TGTGCCAGCTCACCATTTACCGATCAGCCCCAGCATTTT. This translates into CASSPFTDQPQHF. Combining the CDR3 with reference TRBV18 and TRBJ1-5 gives the whole variable domain NAGVMQNPRHLVRRRGQEARLRCSPMKGHSHVYWYRQLPEEGLKFMVYLQKENIIDESGMPKERFSAEFPKEGPSILRIQQVVRGDSAAYFCASSPFTDQPQHFGDGTRLSIL.

This clone was detected only once. The rearrangement joins TRBV1 to TRBJ2-5; the table names TRBD2, a call not compared with the DNA. TRBV1 is listed as a pseudogene. CDR3 length equals 19 residues. The DNA for the CDR3 is TGCACCAGCAGCCAAGATGGAAAGGGGACCCGGACTAGCCAAGAGACCCAGTACTTC. Its translation: CTSSQDGKGTRTSQETQYF.

On this clone: Other DNA sequences in this specimen translate into the identical CDR3. The V call is TRBV6-5, the J call TRBJ1-2, with D unresolved. The CDR3 has 11 amino acids. Germline lookup yields CDR1 MNHEY and CDR2 SVGAGI. Trimming took 6 bases from V and 2 from J, leaving 4 bases between them. The DNA for the CDR3 is TGTGCCAGCAGCGACAACTATGGCTACACCTTC. Its protein is CASSDNYGYTF.

The V call is TRBV19, the J call TRBJ1-4; D not certain. CDR3 length equals 15 residues. CDR1 and CDR2 from the germline V gene are LNHDA and SQIVND (reference sequence). V shed 4 bases and J shed 0 bases, with 9 bases lying between them. CDR3 DNA sequence: TGTGCCAGTAGTACATACAGTGCAACTAATGAAAAACTGTTTTTT. Translation: CASSTYSATNEKLFF.

The J gene is TRBJ1-5, the V gene TRBV15; 9 positions match TRBD1. CDR3 length: 18 amino acids. Per germline, CDR1 LNHNV and CDR2 YYDKDF (reference sequence). Trimming at V came to 2 bases and at J to 1 base, leaving 9 bases not matched to a gene. CDR3: CATSRYLDRGMSNQPQHF. The CDR3, as DNA: TGTGCCACCAGCAGATACCTCGACAGGGGGATGAGCAATCAGCCCCAGCATTTT.

The V gene is TRBV6-5, the J gene TRBJ2-3; possible D gene TRBD2, 6 bases. The CDR3 extends over 15 amino acids. V was trimmed by 5 bases and J by 1 base, leaving 13 bases between them. Germline CDR1 reads MNHEY; CDR2 reads SVGAGI. CDR3 amino acids: CASSPRASGTDTQYF. CDR3 nucleotide sequence: TGTGCCAGCAGTCCCCGAGCTAGCGGCACAGATACGCAGTATTTT.

The V call is TRBV5-1, the J call TRBJ2-7; TRBD2 aligns across 7 bases. Germline CDR1 is SGHRS and CDR2 is YFSETQ. CDR3 length: 15 residues. J lost 0 bases, V lost 1 base, and 4 bases had no gene match. CDR3 sequence (DNA): TGCGCCAGCAGCTTGTCGGCGGGAGCCTCCTACGAGCAGTACTTC. Its translation: CASSLSAGASYEQYF.

The chain carries TRBV2 and TRBJ1-5; D not resolved. The CDR3 runs 12 residues. Germline CDR1 SNHLY, CDR2 FYNNEI. V lost 0 bases, J lost 9 bases, and 6 bases lay in between. The CDR3 nucleotides read TGTGCCAGCAGTGAAGCCCAGCGGCCCCAGCATTTT. This encodes CASSEAQRPQHF. Supplemented by reference TRBV2 and TRBJ1-5, the full variable domain reads EPEVTQTPSHQVTQMGQEVILRCVPISNHLYFYWYRQILGQKVEFLVSFYNNEISEKSEIFDDQFSVERPDGSNFTLKIRSTKLEDSAMYFCASSEAQRPQHFGDGTRLSIL.